This passage covers 13 T cell receptor beta chains from one sample sequenced in a study of blood T cells in healthy people across ages. With a J-beta primer mix and a sample-barcoded 5' primer, a second PCR ran about 6 to 11 cycles. TCRdb fed the 5' RACE reads into MiXCR, producing one record per CDR3 protein. The table lists roughly 2 million distinct CDR3 sequences, roughly 52% of them singletons. The specimen was blood. These receptors originate from a woman aged 35 to 49 in good health.

The chain carries TRBV29-1 and TRBJ1-2; D may be TRBD1 (6 bases). Trimming cost V 6 bases and J 1 base, with 15 bases left between them. This CDR3 is 14 amino acids long. CDR1 and CDR2 from the germline V gene are SQVTM and ANQGSEA. This CDR3 is CSVSAGQRNYGYTF. CDR3 coding DNA: TGCAGCGTCTCCGCCGGACAGCGTAACTATGGCTACACCTTC.

The V and J genes are TRBV28 and TRBJ2-7, with D perhaps matching TRBD2 (7 bases). This CDR3 is built from 15 residues. Deletions cut 5 bases from V and 2 bases from J, with 16 bases between. Looked up from germline, CDR1 is MDHEN and CDR2 is SYDVKM. Written as DNA, the CDR3 is TGTGCCAGCAGTCCTGGGGGGGCTGTACCCTACGAGCAGTACTTC. This gives the protein CASSPGGAVPYEQYF.

The CDR3 loop reads CASSQDPTVGYGYTF. The DNA for the CDR3 is TGCGCCAGCAGCCAAGATCCCACAGTTGGCTATGGCTACACCTTC. The chain recombines TRBV4-1 with TRBJ1-2; D gene unclear. CDR1 is MGHRA, CDR2 YSYEKL, per germline. V gave up 0 bases and J gave up 4 bases, with 12 bases separating them. This CDR3 contains 15 residues.

The chain has TRBV20-1 and TRBJ2-3, with no clear D. The V and J ends lost 3 bases and 2 bases respectively, with 12 bases between them. Per germline, CDR1 DFQATT and CDR2 SNEGSKA (reference sequence). This CDR3 is built from 14 residues. Here the CDR3 reads CSASRVGSTDTQYF. CDR3 DNA sequence: TGCAGTGCTAGTAGGGTAGGGTCCACAGATACGCAGTATTTT.

The rearrangement joins TRBV10-3 to TRBJ2-1; D unresolved. Per germline, CDR1 ENHRY and CDR2 SYGVKD. Trimming removed 0 bases from V and 2 bases from J, with 11 bases in between. The CDR3 runs to 16 residues. The CDR3 coding sequence is TGTGCCATCAGTGAGTCGACACATAGTACCTACAATGAGCAGTTCTTC. This gives the protein CAISESTHSTYNEQFF.

The CDR3 region has the DNA TGTGCCAGCAGCCCAAACTCAAGGCCGAACACTGAAGCTTTCTTT. Translated, it gives CASSPNSRPNTEAFF. The chain uses TRBV6-6 and TRBJ1-1; D unclear. The CDR3 runs 15 residues. Trimming shortened V by 6 bases and J by 1 base, and 15 bases separated the two germline ends. Germline V gives CDR1 MNHNY, CDR2 SVGAGI (reference sequence).

This clonotype was found once. The rearrangement links TRBV5-1 to TRBJ2-1; TRBD2 aligns across 9 bases. The ends lost 0 bases at V and 2 bases at J; junction bases unmatched: 6. Germline V gene sequence: CDR1 SGHRS, CDR2 YFSETQ. This CDR3 contains 17 residues. In DNA, the CDR3 is TGCGCCAGCAGCTTGGCCCCCTTAGCGGGGGCCTACAATGAGCAGTTCTTC. Protein: CASSLAPLAGAYNEQFF.

This clonotype was observed a few times. The CDR3 here is CSARDMRRGPSGANVLTF. CDR3 in DNA: TGCAGTGCTAGAGATATGAGGCGGGGCCCGTCTGGGGCCAACGTCCTGACTTTC. This rearrangement joins TRBV20-1 to TRBJ2-6; tentative D call: TRBD2 (6 bases). Trimming pared 0 bases from V and 1 base from J, leaving 16 bases between. CDR3 length: 18 residues. Germline values: CDR1 DFQATT, CDR2 SNEGSKA (reference sequence).

J is TRBJ1-2 and V is TRBV7-2; 7 bases are shared with TRBD1. The CDR3 has 15 residues. J was trimmed by 2 bases and V by 5 bases; bases with no gene match: 8. Looked up from germline, CDR1 is SGHTA and CDR2 is FQGNSA. In nucleotides, the CDR3 is TGTGCCAGCAGCGGCCGGACAGGAGAGAACTATGGCTACACCTTC. Translation gives CASSGRTGENYGYTF. The whole variable domain, remainder taken from reference TRBV7-2 and TRBJ1-2, is GAGVSQSPSNKVTEKGKDVELRCDPISGHTALYWYRQSLGQGLEFLIYFQGNSAPDKSGLPSDRFSAERTGGSVSTLTIQRTQQEDSAVYLCASSGRTGENYGYTFGSGTRLTVV.

V usage is TRBV5-1 and J usage is TRBJ2-4, with TRBD1 as a possible D gene (6 bases). The DNA end is more similar to TRBJ2-7, so the J call may be wrong. The germline V gene encodes CDR1 SGHRS and CDR2 YFSETQ. The CDR3 spans 13 residues. This chain's CDR3 is CASRDIQGDEQYF. The CDR3 region has the DNA TGCGCCAGCAGAGACATACAGGGTGACGAGCAGTACTTC.

This clonotype was picked up a small number of times. The V call is TRBV6-5, the J call TRBJ1-4; 9 nucleotides match TRBD1. Germline loops: CDR1 MNHEY, CDR2 SVGAGI. This CDR3 is built from 14 residues. J was trimmed by 8 bases and V by 6 bases; bases with no gene match: 7. The CDR3 region has the DNA TGTGCCAGCAGCTTCACAGGGGGCTGGGAAAAACTGTTTTTT. Its protein product is CASSFTGGWEKLFF.

This clonotype appeared a few times. The V and J genes are TRBV20-1 and TRBJ1-2; 11 positions match TRBD1. There are 12 residues in the CDR3. The ends lost 6 bases at V and 7 bases at J; junction bases unmatched: 4. Germline CDR1 DFQATT, CDR2 SNEGSKA (reference sequence). The CDR3: CSAPGQGGGYTF. CDR3 bases: TGCAGTGCCCCGGGACAGGGGGGTGGCTACACCTTC.

This clonotype was seen more than once but under ten times. The chain has TRBV27 and TRBJ2-7, with 8 bases fitting TRBD2. With V trimmed by 2 bases and J by 7 bases, 16 bases remained unmatched. CDR3 length equals 17 residues. The germline CDR1 and CDR2 sequences are MNHEY and SMNVEV (reference sequence). As DNA, the CDR3 is TGTGCCAGCAGTTTACTCGAGAGGCGGGGGGTTAACAATGAGCAGTACTTC. Amino acid sequence: CASSLLERRGVNNEQYF.